This section outlines one T cell receptor beta chain sequence together with its context. Its specificity is unknown. This sample stems from a study of metastatic and nonmetastatic thyroid tumors. Regarding the study as a whole: Compared with benign nodules, malignant thyroid tumors were reported to have significantly higher TCR beta diversity in both blood and tumor.

CDR3 length equals 14 residues. The ends lost 8 bases at V and 7 bases at J; junction bases unmatched: 12. All patients were treatment-naive before thyroid surgery. TCRdb re-called the PCR reads through MiXCR. The sample carries 20,000 or so clones, about 23% recorded once. The sequence was collected from a female donor with papillary thyroid cancer or a benign thyroid nodule (not recorded which). Some clones in this sample may be carry-over from other donors' samples. The specimen sequenced was adjacent normal tissue. The chain carries TRBV12-3 or TRBV12-4 and TRBJ1-2, with 8 bases that match TRBD1. The CDR3 is CASQNRGTRSGYTF. The CDR3 DNA reads TGTGCCAGCCAAAACAGGGGGACCCGTAGTGGCTACACCTTC.